These 18 T cell receptor beta chains were sequenced from one sample in a study of Tregs in tolerant kidney transplant recipients. Sequencing was performed with immunoSEQ multiplex PCR; in TCRdb, only in-frame clones are kept and a portion is missing. The table for this sample gives about 48,000 clones. Sequenced here: CD4+ T cells from blood, sampled before the transplant. These receptors originate from a human donor who received a combined kidney and bone marrow transplant.

As concerns this clone: Sequencing ends 3 residues short of the CDR3 end; the germline J gene provides the rest. This chain links TRBV5-1 with TRBJ2-1; 11 nucleotides agree with TRBD2. CDR3 length: 15 residues. Germline V lookup: CDR1 SGHRS, CDR2 YFSETQ. With 5 bases clipped from V and 8 bases from J, the junction kept 9 bases outside the gene matches. The CDR3: CASRSSTSGIHEQFF. The DNA read from the CDR3 is TGCGCCAGCAGAAGTTCGACTAGCGGGATACATGAG.

Comment on this clone: The CDR3 end falls 3 residues outside the read, so it is completed with the germline J gene. The chain carries TRBV5-1 and TRBJ1-3, with a weak D call TRBD1 (6 bases). The germline gives CDR1 SGHRS, CDR2 YFSETQ. The CDR3 runs to 16 residues. V lost 4 bases and J lost 0, with 14 bases in between. The CDR3 is CASSPGHPSSGNTIYF. Partial CDR3 DNA: TGCGCCAGCAGCCCGGGACATCCGAGCTCTGGAAACACC.

The CDR3 here is CASSPLASGSDEQFF. The CDR3 bases that were read are TGTGCCAGTAGTCCCCTGGCCAGCGGGAGCGATGAG. The chain is built from TRBV19 and TRBJ2-1; 8 positions agree with TRBD2. The CDR3 goes on 3 residues after the read ends, and that part is filled in from the germline J gene. The ends lost 5 bases at V and 8 bases at J; junction bases unmatched: 11. CDR3 length: 15 amino acids. Germline V CDR1 and CDR2: LNHDA, SQIVND (reference sequence).

In terms of frequency, this clone is medium-sized. The missing CDR3 end, 3 residues past where the read stops, is filled in from the germline J gene. J is TRBJ1-5 and V is TRBV10-1; 8 bases map to TRBD1. CDR3 length: 18 residues. Germline CDR1 WNHNN, CDR2 SYGVQD (reference sequence). V shed 3 bases, J shed 1 base, and the junction held 11 bases outside the gene matches. The CDR3 DNA, read in part, is TGCGCCAGCAGTGATAGGGGACAGGAGGGTTTCAGCAATCAGCCC. Residues: CASSDRGQEGFSNQP. The whole CDR3 region reads CASSDRGQEGFSNQPQHF.

With respect to this clone: The CDR3 extends 3 residues past the end of the read, so its final part is completed from the germline J gene. The chain has TRBV5-1 and TRBJ1-1, with D possibly matching TRBD1 (6 bases). The CDR3 runs to 17 residues. Germline loops: CDR1 SGHRS, CDR2 YFSETQ. The V end was cut by 4 bases, the J end by 4 bases, with 23 bases between. The DNA read from the CDR3 is TGCGCCAGCAGCGCCCGAACATTAAACACAGGGCCCACTGAA. Encoded protein: CASSARTLNTGPTE. The entire CDR3 sequence reads CASSARTLNTGPTEAFF. The variable domain in full, completed from reference TRBV5-1 and TRBJ1-1, reads KAGVTQTPRYLIKTRGQQVTLSCSPISGHRSVSWYQQTPGQGLQFLFEYFSETQRNKGNFPGRFSGRQFSNSRSEMNVSTLELGDSALYLCASSARTLNTGPTEAFFGQGTRLTVV.

In regard to this clone: The read falls 3 residues short of the CDR3 end, and the missing part is taken from the germline J gene. The chain uses TRBV5-1 and TRBJ1-2; perhaps TRBD1 as D (5 bases). Trimming removed 0 bases at V and 0 bases at J, with 9 bases between. CDR1 is SGHRS, CDR2 YFSETQ, per germline. The CDR3 extends over 15 amino acids. The part of the CDR3 DNA that was read is TGCGCCAGCAGCTTGGCCCAGGGTGCTAACTATGGC. It encodes CASSLAQGANYG. The entire CDR3 is CASSLAQGANYGYTF.

As concerns this clone: The read ends 3 residues shy of where the CDR3 ends; the end is completed using the germline J gene. The rearrangement joins TRBV30 to TRBJ2-3; TRBD2 agrees at 13 bases. Germline CDR1 GTSNPN, CDR2 SVGIG (reference sequence). V lost 1 base, J lost 5 bases, and 9 bases stayed unmatched. The CDR3 has 17 amino acids. CDR3 sequence reads: CAWSEQILAGGVDTQYF. The CDR3 bases that were read are TGTGCCTGGAGTGAACAGATACTAGCGGGAGGGGTAGATACG.

As for this clone: The CDR3 end lies 3 residues beyond the end of the read and is filled in from the germline J gene. The J gene is TRBJ2-7, the V gene TRBV7-2; perhaps TRBD1 as D (6 bases). V lost 5 bases, J lost 5 bases, and 13 bases lay in between. The germline V gene encodes CDR1 SGHTA and CDR2 FQGNSA. This CDR3 has 13 residues. CDR3 sequence reads: CASSAQQGDEQYF. The covered CDR3 bases are TGTGCCAGCAGCGCCCAACAGGGAGACGAG.

With respect to this clone: The read ends 3 residues before the CDR3 terminus; that terminus is restored from the germline J gene. The genes are TRBV7-8 and TRBJ2-2, with 8 bases identical to TRBD1. CDR3 length: 14 residues. The trim removed 5 bases at V and 6 bases at J, leaving 5 bases unmatched. CDR1 is SGHVS and CDR2 is FQNEAQ in the germline V gene. The CDR3 DNA, read in part, is TGTGCCAGCAGCGTGGACAGGGTGGCCGGGGAG. It yields the protein CASSVDRVAGE. The whole CDR3 reads CASSVDRVAGELFF.

Points on this clone: The read ends 3 residues early relative to the CDR3; the germline J gene fills the gap. This chain links TRBV6-2 or TRBV6-3 with TRBJ2-5, with TRBD1 matching over 7 bases. This CDR3 region has 15 residues. V was clipped by 2 bases and J by 2 bases; unmatched bases: 5. The germline V gene has CDR1 MNHEY and CDR2 SVGEGT. The CDR3 reads CASSYRDRVQETQYF. The DNA read from the CDR3 is TGTGCCAGCAGTTACCGCGACAGGGTTCAAGAGACC.

Details on this clone: The read ends 3 residues early relative to the CDR3; the germline J gene fills the gap. The rearrangement joins TRBV18 to TRBJ1-5; D ambiguous. V lost 1 base, J lost 5 bases, and 12 bases lay in between. The CDR3 runs 15 residues. From germline, CDR1 is KGHSH and CDR2 LQKENI. The sequenced CDR3 bases are TGTGCCAGCTCACCACAATCCGGCCGGGATCAGCCC. This codes for CASSPQSGRDQP. The whole CDR3 protein reads CASSPQSGRDQPQHF. Supplemented by reference TRBV18 and TRBJ1-5, the full variable domain reads NAGVMQNPRHLVRRRGQEARLRCSPMKGHSHVYWYRQLPEEGLKFMVYLQKENIIDESGMPKERFSAEFPKEGPSILRIQQVVRGDSAAYFCASSPQSGRDQPQHFGDGTRLSIL.

Turning to this clone: The read finishes 3 residues shy of the CDR3 end, and the germline J gene is used to complete it. The V gene is TRBV18, the J gene TRBJ2-2, with 9 bases aligning to TRBD2. Per germline, CDR1 KGHSH and CDR2 LQKENI. After removal of 3 bases from V and 1 base from J, the junction contained 9 bases not matched to a gene. This CDR3 region has 18 residues. CDR3: CASSPLILAGLNTGELFF. Partial CDR3 DNA: TGTGCCAGCTCACCCTTGATTCTAGCGGGATTGAACACCGGGGAG.

To note about this clone: Sequencing ends 3 residues short of the CDR3 end; the germline J gene provides the rest. The rearrangement links TRBV20-1 to TRBJ2-1; D is possibly TRBD2 (6 bases). The CDR3 length is 15 residues. CDR1 and CDR2 from the germline V gene are DFQATT and SNEGSKA (reference sequence). Trimming removed 3 bases from V and 0 bases from J, with 12 bases in between. The CDR3 loop is CSARGDSLSYNEQFF. CDR3 DNA (partial): TGCAGTGCTAGGGGGGACTCTCTCTCCTACAATGAG.

On this clone itself: The read comes to an end 3 residues before the CDR3 does, leaving the germline J gene to fill in the end. The chain has TRBV4-2 and TRBJ2-3; the match to TRBD2 covers 9 bases. The CDR3 covers 18 residues. Per germline, CDR1 LGHNA and CDR2 YNFKEQ. The V and J ends lost 0 bases and 6 bases, in that order; junction bases with no gene match: 13. CDR3 loop: CASSQEGRLAAAGDTQYF. The part of the CDR3 DNA that was read is TGTGCCAGCAGCCAAGAGGGGAGACTAGCGGCCGCGGGGGATACG.

Remarks on this clone: The read terminates 3 residues before the CDR3 end, so the remaining end is supplied by the germline J gene. The chain is built from TRBV10-3 and TRBJ2-7; D not resolved. The V end lost 3 bases, the J end lost 4 bases, and 4 bases lay between the germline ends. The V gene's germline CDR1 is ENHRY and CDR2 SYGVKD. The CDR3 is 11 amino acids. The CDR3 bases that were read are TGTGCCATCAGTGACTCTTACGAG. This codes for CAISDSYE. In full, the CDR3 reads CAISDSYEQYF.

Concerning this clone itself: Read sequence stops 3 residues before the CDR3 end, and the germline J gene provides the missing end. The chain combines TRBV7-9 with TRBJ2-3, with D perhaps matching TRBD1 (5 bases). V dropped 5 bases and J dropped 4 bases, with 13 bases sitting between them. In germline, CDR1 is SEHNR, CDR2 FQNEAQ (reference sequence). The CDR3 totals 14 residues. Incomplete CDR3 DNA: TGTGCCAGCAGCCGCCGACAGAAGGCAGATACG. It codes for CASSRRQKADT. The complete CDR3 protein is CASSRRQKADTQYF.

In regard to this clone: The read ends 3 residues before the CDR3 terminus; that terminus is restored from the germline J gene. This chain connects TRBV5-6 to TRBJ2-7; D may be TRBD2 (6 bases). Trimming removed 4 bases from V and 2 bases from J, with 13 bases in between. Germline V CDR1 and CDR2: SGHDT, YYEEEE. The CDR3 is 14 amino acids. CDR3 sequence reads: CASSPGPGAYEQYF. The CDR3 DNA, read in part, is TGTGCCAGCAGCCCGGGACCGGGGGCCTACGAG. Complete variable domain (other parts from reference TRBV5-6 and TRBJ2-7): DAGVTQSPTHLIKTRGQQVTLRCSPKSGHDTVSWYQQALGQGPQFIFQYYEEEERQRGNFPDRFSGHQFPNYSSELNVNALLLGDSALYLCASSPGPGAYEQYFGPGTRLTVT.

Worth noting for this clone: The read gets to within 3 residues of the CDR3 end, and the germline J gene fills in the rest. The chain recombines TRBV19 with TRBJ1-5; TRBD1 matches 9 bases. With V trimmed by 4 bases and J by 6 bases, 10 bases remained unmatched. Germline assignment: CDR1 LNHDA and CDR2 SQIVND (reference sequence). The CDR3 length is 16 residues. The CDR3 DNA, read in part, is TGTGCCAGTAGTAAAACGGACAGGGGAGAGAGTCAGCCC. Residues: CASSKTDRGESQP. In full, the CDR3 reads CASSKTDRGESQPQHF.